The 5 T cell receptor beta chains listed next were all sequenced from one sample in a study of shared clonotypes between healthy human individuals. Sequencing used immunoSEQ multiplex PCR; TCRdb keeps in-frame clones, though not all of them. The sample holds around 2,000,000 clones, over 85% seen once. Naive CD8 populations comprised CD45RO-negative cells positively selected for CCR7, excluding terminally differentiated effector memory CD45RA+ cells. Specimen: naive CD8+ T cells sorted from blood. The receptor set was obtained from a man younger than 35 in good health.

This sequence joins TRBV30 and TRBJ1-3, with a possible D match to TRBD1 (5 bases). This CDR3 comprises 14 residues. Trimming stripped 1 base from V and 3 bases from J, with 10 bases between. CDR1 and CDR2 (germline): GTSNPN, SVGIG (reference sequence). The chain's CDR3 is CAWSGGQGGNTIYF. In nucleotides, the CDR3 is TGTGCCTGGAGTGGAGGACAAGGTGGAAACACCATATATTTT.

The gene calls are TRBV6-5 and TRBJ2-7; TRBD2 matches at 10 bases. The CDR3 covers 12 residues. Trimming at V came to 8 bases and at J to 2 bases, leaving 0 bases not matched to a gene. CDR1 and CDR2 (germline): MNHEY, SVGAGI. CDR3 region: CASGTSAYEQYF. In nucleotides, the CDR3 is TGTGCCAGCGGGACTAGCGCCTACGAGCAGTACTTC.

The chain uses TRBV7-9 and TRBJ2-5; D possibly matches TRBD1 or TRBD2 (5 bases each). The CDR3 consists of 15 residues. Deletions cut 5 bases from V and 2 bases from J, with 15 bases between. Per the germline V gene, CDR1 is SEHNR and CDR2 is FQNEAQ (reference sequence). CDR3 region: CASSLGPTPQETQYF. The CDR3 DNA reads TGTGCCAGCAGCCTGGGACCAACCCCACAAGAGACCCAGTACTTC.

The genes are TRBV11-2 and TRBJ2-7, with D tentatively TRBD1 (6 bases). Germline V gene sequence: CDR1 SGHAT, CDR2 FQNNGV. The CDR3 runs to 13 residues. Trimming removed 4 bases at V and 3 bases at J, with 10 bases between. The CDR3 region has the DNA TGTGCCAGCAGCTGGGACATCAGCTACGAGCAGTACTTC. It codes for CASSWDISYEQYF.

Details on this clone: Other DNA sequences in this specimen translate into the identical CDR3. The chain is built from TRBV27 and TRBJ1-1; 8 bases match TRBD1. CDR3 length equals 14 residues. Germline V gene data show CDR1 as MNHEY and CDR2 as SMNVEV (reference sequence). The J segment lost 5 bases and the V segment lost 1 base, leaving 3 bases of the junction unmatched. CDR3 sequence reads: CASSLWQGATEAFF. CDR3 nucleotides: TGTGCCAGCAGTTTATGGCAGGGGGCAACTGAAGCTTTCTTT.